A single sample gave rise to the 2 T cell receptor beta chains below, sequenced in a study of blood T cell repertoires in COVID-19. Using immunoSEQ multiplex PCR, the repertoire was profiled, and TCRdb retains in-frame clones only, with some absent. Among over 75,000 clones, approximately 90% were seen once, and the ten largest hold less than 2.5%. The sequenced material came from peripheral blood. The receptor source for this set is a human donor with active COVID-19. The donor label of this sample is uncertain.

This sequence joins TRBV7-9 and TRBJ2-1; TRBD2 matches 9 bases. The CDR3 is 15 amino acids. Germline V gives CDR1 SEHNR, CDR2 FQNEAQ (reference sequence). With V trimmed by 4 bases and J by 6 bases, 7 bases remained unmatched. CDR3 nucleotide sequence: TGTGCCAGCAGCTCAGAGCGGGGGGAAGGCAATGAGCAGTTCTTC. Its protein is CASSSERGEGNEQFF.

The chain couples TRBV5-1 to TRBJ2-7; TRBD2 might be the D (5 bases). The CDR3 has 14 amino acids. V was clipped by 4 bases and J by 0 bases, with 11 bases between them. Germline V gene data show CDR1 as SGHRS and CDR2 as YFSETQ. For the CDR3, the DNA is TGCGCCAGCAGCGCCGGACTGGACTCCTACGAGCAGTACTTC. Its translation is CASSAGLDSYEQYF.